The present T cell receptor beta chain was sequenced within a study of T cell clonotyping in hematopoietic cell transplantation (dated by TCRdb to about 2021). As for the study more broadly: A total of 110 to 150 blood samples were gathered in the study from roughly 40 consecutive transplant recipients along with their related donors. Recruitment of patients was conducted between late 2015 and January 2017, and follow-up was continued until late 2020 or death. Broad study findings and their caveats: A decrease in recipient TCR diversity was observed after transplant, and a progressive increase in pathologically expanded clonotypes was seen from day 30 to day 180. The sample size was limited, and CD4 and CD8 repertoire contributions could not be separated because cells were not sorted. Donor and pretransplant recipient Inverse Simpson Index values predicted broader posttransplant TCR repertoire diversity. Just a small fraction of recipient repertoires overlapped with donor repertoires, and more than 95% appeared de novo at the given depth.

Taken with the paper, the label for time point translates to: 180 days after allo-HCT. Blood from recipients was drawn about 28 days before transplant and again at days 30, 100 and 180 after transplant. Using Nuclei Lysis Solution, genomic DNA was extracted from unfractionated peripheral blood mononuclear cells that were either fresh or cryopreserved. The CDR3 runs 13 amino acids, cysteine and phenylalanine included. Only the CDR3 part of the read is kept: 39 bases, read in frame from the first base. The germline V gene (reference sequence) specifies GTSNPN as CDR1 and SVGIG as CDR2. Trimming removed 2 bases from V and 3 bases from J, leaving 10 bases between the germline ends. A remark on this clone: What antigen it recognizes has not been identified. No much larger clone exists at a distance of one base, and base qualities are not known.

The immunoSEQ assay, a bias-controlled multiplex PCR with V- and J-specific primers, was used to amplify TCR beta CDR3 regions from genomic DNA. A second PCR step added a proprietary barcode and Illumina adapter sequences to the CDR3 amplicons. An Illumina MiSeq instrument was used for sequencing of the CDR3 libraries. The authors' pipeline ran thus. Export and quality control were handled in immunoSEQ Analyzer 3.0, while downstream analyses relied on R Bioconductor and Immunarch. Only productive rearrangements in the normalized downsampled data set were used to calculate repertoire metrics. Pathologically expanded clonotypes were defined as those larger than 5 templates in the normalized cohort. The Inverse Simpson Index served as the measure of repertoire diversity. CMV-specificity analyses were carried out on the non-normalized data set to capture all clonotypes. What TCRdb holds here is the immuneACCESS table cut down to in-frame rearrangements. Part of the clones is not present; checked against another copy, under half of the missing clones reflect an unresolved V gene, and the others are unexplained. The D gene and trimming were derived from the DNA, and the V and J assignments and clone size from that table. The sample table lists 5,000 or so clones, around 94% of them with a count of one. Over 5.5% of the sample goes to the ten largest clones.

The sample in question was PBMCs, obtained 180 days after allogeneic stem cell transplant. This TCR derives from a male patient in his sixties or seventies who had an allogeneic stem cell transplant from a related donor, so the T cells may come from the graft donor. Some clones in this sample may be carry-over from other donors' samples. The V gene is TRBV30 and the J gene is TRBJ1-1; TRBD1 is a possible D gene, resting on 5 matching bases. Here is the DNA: TGTGCCTGGAGTTCCCAGGGCGACACTGAAGCTTTCTTT. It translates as CAWSSQGDTEAFF.